These 29 T cell receptor beta chains originate from one sample sequenced in a study of shared clonotypes between healthy human individuals. The data were produced by immunoSEQ multiplex PCR, yet TCRdb's version contains in-frame clones alone and is incomplete. Of roughly 2,500,000 clones listed, roughly 93% are singletons. The sequenced sample was naive CD4+ T cells from PBMCs. Noted subset: CD45RA+ positively selected. The receptors originated from a man younger than 30 in good health. Some clones in this sample may be carry-over from other donors' samples.

The V and J genes are TRBV7-2 and TRBJ1-5; 8 bases line up with TRBD1. Germline V gene lookup returns CDR1 SGHTA and CDR2 FQGNSA. After removal of 0 bases from V and 7 bases from J, the junction contained 5 bases not matched to a gene. CDR3 length equals 15 residues. The CDR3 sequence: CASSLAGTGGQPQHF. The CDR3 DNA sequence: TGTGCCAGCAGCTTAGCGGGAACAGGGGGACAGCCCCAGCATTTT.

This chain joins TRBV27 and TRBJ2-3; 8 bases agree with TRBD2. Germline CDR1 is MNHEY and CDR2 is SMNVEV (reference sequence). V lost 7 bases to trimming and J lost 8 bases; unmatched junction nucleotides: 5. This CDR3 is built from 12 residues. The CDR3 nucleotides read TGTGCCAGCAAACAAGCGGGAGTTACGCAGTATTTT. It yields the protein CASKQAGVTQYF.

J is TRBJ2-7 and V is TRBV18; 10 bases line up with TRBD2. J lost 6 bases, V lost 3 bases, and 20 bases had no gene match. CDR1 and CDR2 (germline): KGHSH, LQKENI. The CDR3 covers 19 residues. The CDR3 nucleotides are TGTGCCAGCTCACCGCCCCTTAAGGAGCGGGAGGGCCCATTTGGCGAGCAGTACTTC. It codes for CASSPPLKEREGPFGEQYF.

This clone has a single count. The same CDR3 is also encoded by other DNA sequences in this sample. The chain is built from TRBV5-1 and TRBJ2-5; no clear D. Germline V gives CDR1 SGHRS, CDR2 YFSETQ. Trimming took off 7 bases at V and 0 bases at J, with 4 bases between the two ends. The CDR3 totals 11 residues. The CDR3 nucleotides are TGCGCCAGCGGGGACCAAGAGACCCAGTACTTC. Protein: CASGDQETQYF.

The sample holds a few counts of this clone. The V and J genes are TRBV6-6 and TRBJ1-1, with 8 bases identical to TRBD1. Germline V gene data show CDR1 as MNHNY and CDR2 as SVGAGI (reference sequence). V shed 5 bases, J shed 7 bases, and the junction held 6 bases outside the gene matches. CDR3 length: 13 amino acids. CDR3 DNA: TGTGCCAGCAGTGGACAGGGTGCCTTTGAAGCTTTCTTT. This encodes CASSGQGAFEAFF.

The V call is TRBV5-1, the J call TRBJ2-5, with a possible D match to TRBD2 (6 bases). V lost 3 bases and J lost 4, with 19 bases in between. The germline V gene encodes CDR1 SGHRS and CDR2 YFSETQ. There are 16 residues in the CDR3. CDR3 DNA sequence: TGCGCCAGCAGCTCGACCGGAGGAGGGCCGGGAGAGACCCAGTACTTC. Its protein product is CASSSTGGGPGETQYF. Full variable domain (outside the CDR3, taken from reference TRBV5-1 and TRBJ2-5): KAGVTQTPRYLIKTRGQQVTLSCSPISGHRSVSWYQQTPGQGLQFLFEYFSETQRNKGNFPGRFSGRQFSNSRSEMNVSTLELGDSALYLCASSSTGGGPGETQYFGPGTRLLVL.

This clone was counted between two and nine times. This chain joins TRBV30 and TRBJ1-5, with a possible D match to TRBD1 (6 bases). The germline gives CDR1 GTSNPN, CDR2 SVGIG (reference sequence). The ends were cut back, 2 bases at V and 3 bases at J, with 14 bases in the middle. This CDR3 has 15 amino acids. The CDR3 DNA sequence: TGTGCCTGGAGTACATACGGACAGCTCAATCAGCCCCAGCATTTT. Amino acid sequence: CAWSTYGQLNQPQHF.

The chain has TRBV27 and TRBJ2-3; tentatively, D is TRBD1 or TRBD2 (5 bases each). The CDR3 sequence is 16 residues long. Between the trimmed V and J ends, which lost 5 bases and 3 bases, there was a span of 18 bases. The germline V gene has CDR1 MNHEY and CDR2 SMNVEV (reference sequence). The CDR3 coding sequence is TGTGCCAGCAGTCCCCTTTGGGGGAGAGGGACAGATACGCAGTATTTT. Its translation: CASSPLWGRGTDTQYF.

V gene TRBV11-2 combines with J gene TRBJ2-3; D remains unclear. This CDR3 is built from 14 residues. Germline values: CDR1 SGHAT, CDR2 FQNNGV. V was trimmed by 5 bases and J by 4 bases, leaving 13 bases between them. The CDR3 nucleotides are TGTGCCAGCAGCAGGCAATCTGGGTCAGATACGCAGTATTTT. Its translation is CASSRQSGSDTQYF.

The CDR3 reads CASSWRGRGNTGELFF. The CDR3 coding sequence is TGTGCCAGCAGTTGGAGGGGGCGCGGGAACACCGGGGAGCTGTTTTTT. The V and J genes are TRBV6-5 and TRBJ2-2; a possible D gene is TRBD1 (7 bases). The CDR3 runs to 16 residues. The ends were cut back, 4 bases at V and 1 base at J, with 13 bases in the middle. CDR1 is MNHEY, CDR2 SVGAGI, per germline.

This clone has only one observation. V is TRBV2 and J is TRBJ2-1, with TRBD2 identical over 9 bases. CDR3 size: 12 residues. With V trimmed by 5 bases and J by 15 bases, 8 bases remained unmatched. From germline, CDR1 is SNHLY and CDR2 FYNNEI. The CDR3 nucleotides read TGTGCCAGCAGTCGACTAGCGGCCCGCGGGTTCTTC. Its translation is CASSRLAARGFF.

A word on this clone: The same CDR3 also results from other DNA sequences found in this sample. In DNA, the CDR3 is TGTGCCAGCAGAAAACAGGGGGCGGGTGGCTACACCTTC. It specifies CASRKQGAGGYTF. The chain employs TRBV28 and TRBJ1-2, with 9 bases fitting TRBD1. Trimming cost V 6 bases and J 7 bases; bases outside gene matches: 6. Germline CDR1 MDHEN, CDR2 SYDVKM. The CDR3 contains 13 residues.

V and J are TRBV5-6 and TRBJ1-2, with D unresolved. The V gene's germline CDR1 is SGHDT and CDR2 YYEEEE. The CDR3 loop spans 15 amino acids. The ends were cut back, 2 bases at V and 4 bases at J, with 15 bases in the middle. The CDR3 nucleotides read TGTGCCAGCAGCTTATCGACCCCCCTCGGCTATGGCTACACCTTC. The encoded protein is CASSLSTPLGYGYTF.

This sequence joins TRBV9 and TRBJ2-6; 8 bases are a match to TRBD2. Germline V lookup: CDR1 SGDLS, CDR2 YYNGEE. The V segment lost 0 bases and the J segment 4 bases; nucleotides outside the gene matches: 3. The CDR3 is 16 amino acids. CDR3 nucleotides: TGTGCCAGCAGCGTAGCGGGAGGGGTCGGGGCCAACGTCCTGACTTTC. This codes for CASSVAGGVGANVLTF.

A remark on this clone: At one boundary the junction diverges from the germline segment, which might be a read error. Other nucleotide sequences from this sample produce the same CDR3. In DNA form, the CDR3 reads TGTGCCAGCGACAGGGTGCCCGGAGAGCTGTTTTTT. Its protein product is CASDRVPGELFF. The rearrangement links TRBV7-9 to TRBJ2-2; 7 bases match TRBD1. This CDR3 has 12 residues. Germline V gives CDR1 SEHNR, CDR2 FQNEAQ (reference sequence).

As to this clone: The sample carries other DNA sequences with the same CDR3. The chain joins TRBV27 to TRBJ2-3, with TRBD1 identical over 8 bases. Trimming took 2 bases from V and 1 from J; bases not matched to a gene: 2. The CDR3 runs to 15 residues. Germline values: CDR1 MNHEY, CDR2 SMNVEV (reference sequence). The CDR3 spells CASSLLGQGTDTQYF. The CDR3, as DNA: TGTGCCAGCAGTTTACTGGGACAGGGCACAGATACGCAGTATTTT.

The rearrangement joins TRBV6-6 to TRBJ2-3, with D possibly being TRBD1 (6 bases). The CDR3 runs 15 residues. Germline lookup yields CDR1 MNHNY and CDR2 SVGAGI (reference sequence). V was cut by 2 bases and J by 2 bases, with 11 bases left in between. CDR3 sequence reads: CASSYPGQFTDTQYF. The CDR3 nucleotides are TGTGCCAGCAGTTACCCCGGACAGTTCACAGATACGCAGTATTTT.

The rearrangement links TRBV5-6 to TRBJ1-1; D is undetermined. Germline V gene sequence: CDR1 SGHDT, CDR2 YYEEEE. The CDR3 covers 17 residues. The V gene lost 0 bases and the J gene lost 1 base, with 16 bases spanning the gap. The CDR3 loop is CASSLEGLTGGNTEAFF. Written as DNA, the CDR3 is TGTGCCAGCAGCTTGGAAGGCCTAACGGGAGGGAACACTGAAGCTTTCTTT.

The V and J genes are TRBV7-9 and TRBJ2-3; tentatively, D is TRBD2 (6 bases). Germline CDR1 is SEHNR and CDR2 is FQNEAQ (reference sequence). V lost 5 bases and J lost 6, with 18 bases in between. The CDR3 has 15 residues. CDR3 coding DNA: TGTGCCAGCAGCCCCCCCGGGGGTCGCTGGGATACGCAGTATTTT. It translates to CASSPPGGRWDTQYF.

The rearrangement uses TRBV2 and TRBJ1-1, with D hard to call. The CDR3 sequence is 13 residues long. Germline values: CDR1 SNHLY, CDR2 FYNNEI. The ends were cut back, 6 bases at V and 1 base at J, with 9 bases in the middle. CDR3 bases: TGTGCCAGCAGCGAGGATGGGAACACTGAAGCTTTCTTT. This encodes CASSEDGNTEAFF.

The rearrangement joins TRBV30 to TRBJ1-2; D is perhaps TRBD1 (6 bases). V shed 4 bases and J shed 4 bases, with 13 bases lying between them. The V gene's germline CDR1 is GTSNPN and CDR2 SVGIG (reference sequence). The CDR3 loop spans 13 amino acids. This chain's CDR3 is CAWTQQGVYGYTF. In DNA, the CDR3 is TGTGCCTGGACCCAACAGGGTGTCTATGGCTACACCTTC. Full variable domain (outside the CDR3, taken from reference TRBV30 and TRBJ1-2): SQTIHQWPATLVQPVGSPLSLECTVEGTSNPNLYWYRQAAGRGLQLLFYSVGIGQISSEVPQNLSASRPQDRQFILSSKKLLLSDSGFYLCAWTQQGVYGYTFGSGTRLTVV.

This clone was recorded only once. The chain combines TRBV20-1 with TRBJ2-7, with D hard to call. Trimming took off 0 bases at V and 3 bases at J, with 3 bases between the two ends. The CDR3 runs 11 residues. In germline, CDR1 is DFQATT, CDR2 SNEGSKA (reference sequence). CDR3 in amino acids: CSAREFYEQYF. The CDR3 DNA reads TGCAGTGCTAGAGAGTTCTACGAGCAGTACTTC.

The gene calls are TRBV28 and TRBJ2-3; the D is unclear. Trimming stripped 5 bases from V and 1 base from J, with 13 bases between. The CDR3 has 15 amino acids. Per the germline V gene, CDR1 is MDHEN and CDR2 is SYDVKM. Here the CDR3 reads CASSPPGSRTDTQYF. In DNA, the CDR3 is TGTGCCAGCAGTCCTCCCGGTAGCCGCACAGATACGCAGTATTTT.

V usage is TRBV5-4 and J usage is TRBJ1-4; no definite D call. Germline assignment: CDR1 SGHNT and CDR2 YYREEE (reference sequence). Trimming left V 2 bases short and J 8 bases short, with 19 bases between. The CDR3 covers 16 residues. CDR3 sequence (DNA): TGTGCCAGCAGCTTTCAGGAGGGCCCCCGCTGGGAAAAACTGTTTTTT. This sequence encodes CASSFQEGPRWEKLFF.

The chain is built from TRBV28 and TRBJ2-1, with D possibly called TRBD1 or TRBD2 (5 bases each). In germline, CDR1 is MDHEN, CDR2 SYDVKM. CDR3 length: 11 residues. V lost 10 bases, J lost 6 bases, and 10 bases lay in between. The CDR3 nucleotides read TGTGCCACCTCGGGGCCCAATGAGCAGTTCTTC. As protein: CATSGPNEQFF.

The sample holds a few counts of this clone. The chain links TRBV10-3 to TRBJ1-1, with D unresolved. Between the trimmed V and J ends, which lost 3 bases and 8 bases, there was a span of 10 bases. CDR3 length: 12 amino acids. CDR1 is ENHRY and CDR2 is SYGVKD in the germline V gene. This chain's CDR3 is CAISDVSKEAFF. CDR3 DNA: TGTGCCATCAGTGATGTTTCCAAAGAAGCTTTCTTT.

Worth noting for this clone: The same CDR3 is also encoded by other DNA sequences in this sample. The chain carries TRBV5-1 and TRBJ2-1; D is possibly TRBD1 or TRBD2 (5 bases each). Germline assignment: CDR1 SGHRS and CDR2 YFSETQ. CDR3 size: 14 residues. V was trimmed by 0 bases and J by 8 bases, leaving 12 bases between them. Here the CDR3 DNA reads TGCGCCAGCAGCTTGGCCTACAGAGGGGATGAGCAGTTCTTC. It translates to CASSLAYRGDEQFF.

The CDR3: CASSFGSLPINEQFF. In nucleotides, the CDR3 is TGTGCCAGCAGCTTTGGCTCTCTTCCCATCAATGAGCAGTTCTTC. This chain connects TRBV7-3 to TRBJ2-1, with D hard to call. Trimming stripped 3 bases from V and 6 bases from J, with 15 bases between. Per the germline V gene, CDR1 is SGHTA and CDR2 is FQGTGA. This CDR3 spans 15 amino acids.

The gene calls are TRBV27 and TRBJ2-4; D is possibly TRBD2 (6 bases). Germline CDR1 is MNHEY and CDR2 is SMNVEV (reference sequence). This CDR3 spans 14 amino acids. V shed 9 bases and J shed 1 base, with 13 bases lying between them. CDR3 residues: CASAGRLAKNIQYF. The CDR3 DNA reads TGTGCCAGTGCAGGGAGGCTGGCCAAAAACATTCAGTACTTC.